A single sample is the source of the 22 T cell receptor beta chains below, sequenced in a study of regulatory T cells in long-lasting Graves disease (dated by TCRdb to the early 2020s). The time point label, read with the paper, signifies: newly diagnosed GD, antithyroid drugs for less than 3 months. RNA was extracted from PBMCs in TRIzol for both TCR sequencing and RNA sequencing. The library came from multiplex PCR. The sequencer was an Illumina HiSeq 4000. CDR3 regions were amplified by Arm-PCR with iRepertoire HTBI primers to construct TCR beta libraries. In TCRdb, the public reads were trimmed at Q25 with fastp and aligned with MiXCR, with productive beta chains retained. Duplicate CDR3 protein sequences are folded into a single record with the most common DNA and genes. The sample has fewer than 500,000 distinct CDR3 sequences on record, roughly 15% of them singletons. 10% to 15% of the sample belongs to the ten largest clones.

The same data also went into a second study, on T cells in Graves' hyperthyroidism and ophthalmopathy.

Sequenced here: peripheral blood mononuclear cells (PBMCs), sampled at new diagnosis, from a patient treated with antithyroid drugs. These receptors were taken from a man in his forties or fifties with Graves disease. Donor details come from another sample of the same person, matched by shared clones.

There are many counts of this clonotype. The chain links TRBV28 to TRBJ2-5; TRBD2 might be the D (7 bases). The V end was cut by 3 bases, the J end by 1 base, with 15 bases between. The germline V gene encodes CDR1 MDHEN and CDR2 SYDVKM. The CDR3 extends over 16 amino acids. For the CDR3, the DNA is TGTGCCAGCAGTTTTGCGGGGAGGGGGAGCCAAGAGACCCAGTACTTC. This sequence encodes CASSFAGRGSQETQYF. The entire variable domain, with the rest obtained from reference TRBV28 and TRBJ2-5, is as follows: DVKVTQSSRYLVKRTGEKVFLECVQDMDHENMFWYRQDPGLGLRLIYFSYDVKMKEKGDIPEGYSVSREKKERFSLILESASTNQTSMYLCASSFAGRGSQETQYFGPGTRLLVL.

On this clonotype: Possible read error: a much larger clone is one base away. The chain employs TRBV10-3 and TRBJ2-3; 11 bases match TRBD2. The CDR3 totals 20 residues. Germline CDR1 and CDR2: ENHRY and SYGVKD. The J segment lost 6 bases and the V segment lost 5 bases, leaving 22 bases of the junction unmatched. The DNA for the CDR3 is TGTGCCATCAGTTACGCCTACCCCGGGACTAGCGGCATAAAGGGTGATACGCAGTATTTT. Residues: CAISYAYPGTSGIKGDTQYF.

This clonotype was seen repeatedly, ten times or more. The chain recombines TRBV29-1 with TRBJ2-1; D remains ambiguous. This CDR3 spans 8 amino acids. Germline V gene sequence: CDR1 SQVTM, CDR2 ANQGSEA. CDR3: CRSNEQFF. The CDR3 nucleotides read TGCCGTAGCAATGAGCAGTTCTTC.

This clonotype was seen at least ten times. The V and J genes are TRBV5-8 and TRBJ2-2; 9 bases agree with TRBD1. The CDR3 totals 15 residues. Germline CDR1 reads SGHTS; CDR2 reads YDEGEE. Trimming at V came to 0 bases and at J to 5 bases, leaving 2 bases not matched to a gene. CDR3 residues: CASSLGDRATGELFF. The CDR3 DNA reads TGTGCCAGCAGCTTGGGGGACAGGGCTACCGGGGAGCTGTTTTTT. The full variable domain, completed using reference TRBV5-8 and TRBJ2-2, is EAGVTQSPTHLIKTRGQQATLRCSPISGHTSVYWYQQALGLGLQFLLWYDEGEERNRGNFPPRFSGRQFPNYSSELNVNALELEDSALYLCASSLGDRATGELFFGEGSRLTVL.

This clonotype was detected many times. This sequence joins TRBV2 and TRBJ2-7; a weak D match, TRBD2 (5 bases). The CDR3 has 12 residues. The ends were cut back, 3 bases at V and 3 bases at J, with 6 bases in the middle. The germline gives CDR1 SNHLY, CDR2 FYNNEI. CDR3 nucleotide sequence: TGTGCCAGCAGTGATGAGGGCTACGAGCAGTACTTC. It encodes CASSDEGYEQYF.

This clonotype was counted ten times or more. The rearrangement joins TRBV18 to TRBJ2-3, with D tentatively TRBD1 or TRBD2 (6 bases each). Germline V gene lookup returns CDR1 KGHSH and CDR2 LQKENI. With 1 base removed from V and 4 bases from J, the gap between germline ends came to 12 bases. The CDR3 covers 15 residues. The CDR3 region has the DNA TGTGCCAGCTCACCACGGGAGGCAGGGGCAGATACGCAGTATTTT. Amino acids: CASSPREAGADTQYF.

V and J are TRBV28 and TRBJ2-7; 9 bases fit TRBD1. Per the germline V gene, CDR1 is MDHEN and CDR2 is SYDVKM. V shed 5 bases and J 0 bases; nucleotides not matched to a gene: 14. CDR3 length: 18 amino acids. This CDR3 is CASSPLPGQGLHSYEQYF. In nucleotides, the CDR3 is TGTGCCAGCAGTCCACTTCCGGGACAGGGCCTACACTCCTACGAGCAGTACTTC.

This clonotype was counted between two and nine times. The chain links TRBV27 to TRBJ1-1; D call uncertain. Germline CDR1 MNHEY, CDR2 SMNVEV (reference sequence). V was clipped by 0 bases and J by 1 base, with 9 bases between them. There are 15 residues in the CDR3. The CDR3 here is CASSLSQTENTEAFF. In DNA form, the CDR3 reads TGTGCCAGCAGTTTATCGCAGACGGAGAACACTGAAGCTTTCTTT.

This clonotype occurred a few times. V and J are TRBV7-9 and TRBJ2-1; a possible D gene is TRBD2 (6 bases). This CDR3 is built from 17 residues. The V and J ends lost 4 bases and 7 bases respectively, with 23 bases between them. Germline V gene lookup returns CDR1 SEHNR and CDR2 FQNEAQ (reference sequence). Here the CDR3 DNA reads TGTGCCAGCAGCTCTAGGTCTAGCGCAACTAATAGGAATGAGCAGTTCTTC. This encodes CASSSRSSATNRNEQFF. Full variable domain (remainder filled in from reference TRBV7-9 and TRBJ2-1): DTGVSQNPRHKITKRGQNVTFRCDPISEHNRLYWYRQTLGQGPEFLTYFQNEAQLEKSRLLSDRFSAERPKGSFSTLEIQRTEQGDSAMYLCASSSRSSATNRNEQFFGPGTRLTVL.

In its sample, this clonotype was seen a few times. CDR3 region: CASSRTSAEQYF. Here the CDR3 DNA reads TGTGCCAGTTCTCGGACTAGCGCAGAGCAGTACTTC. The chain joins TRBV19 to TRBJ2-7; TRBD2 matches 9 bases. Trimming at V came to 8 bases and at J to 7 bases, leaving 6 bases not matched to a gene. The germline gives CDR1 LNHDA, CDR2 SQIVND (reference sequence). The CDR3 covers 12 residues.

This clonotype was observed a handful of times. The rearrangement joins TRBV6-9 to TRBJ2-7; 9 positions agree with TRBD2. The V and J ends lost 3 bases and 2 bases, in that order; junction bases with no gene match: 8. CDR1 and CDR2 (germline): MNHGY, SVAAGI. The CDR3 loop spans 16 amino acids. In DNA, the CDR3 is TGTGCCAGCAGTTACTCTCCTAGCGGGACGGCCTACGAGCAGTACTTC. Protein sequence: CASSYSPSGTAYEQYF.

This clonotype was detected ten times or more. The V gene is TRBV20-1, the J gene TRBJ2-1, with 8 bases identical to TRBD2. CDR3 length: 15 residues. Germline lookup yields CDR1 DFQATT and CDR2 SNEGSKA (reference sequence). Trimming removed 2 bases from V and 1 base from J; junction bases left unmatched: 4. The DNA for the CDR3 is TGCAGTGCTAGACCCACGGGAGGGTCCTACAATGAGCAGTTCTTC. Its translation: CSARPTGGSYNEQFF.

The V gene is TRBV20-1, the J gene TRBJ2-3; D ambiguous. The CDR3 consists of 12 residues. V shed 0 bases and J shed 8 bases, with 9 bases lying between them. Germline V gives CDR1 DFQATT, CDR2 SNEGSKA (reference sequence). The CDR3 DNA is TGCAGTGCTAGAGATCTCTCACGTACGCAGTATTTT. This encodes CSARDLSRTQYF.

CDR3 in DNA: TGTGCCAGCAAAGGGGCAGGGAACTCTGGGGCCAACGTCCTGACTTTC. Protein sequence: CASKGAGNSGANVLTF. The chain has TRBV5-5 and TRBJ2-6, with a possible D match to TRBD1 (5 bases). CDR3 length equals 16 residues. CDR1 is SGHKS, CDR2 YYEKEE, per germline (reference sequence). V was pared by 6 bases and J by 0 bases, with 13 bases between. Full variable domain (remainder filled in from reference TRBV5-5 and TRBJ2-6): DAGVTQSPTHLIKTRGQQVTLRCSPISGHKSVSWYQQVLGQGPQFIFQYYEKEERGRGNFPDRFSARQFPNYSSELNVNALLLGDSALYLCASKGAGNSGANVLTFGAGSRLTVL.

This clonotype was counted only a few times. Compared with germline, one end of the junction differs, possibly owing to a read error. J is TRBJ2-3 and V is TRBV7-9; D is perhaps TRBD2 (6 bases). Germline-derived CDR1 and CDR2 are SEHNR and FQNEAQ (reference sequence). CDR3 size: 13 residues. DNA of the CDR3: TGTGCCAGCAGCGACCCCCCGGGACTGACTAACCATTTT. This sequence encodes CASSDPPGLTNHF.

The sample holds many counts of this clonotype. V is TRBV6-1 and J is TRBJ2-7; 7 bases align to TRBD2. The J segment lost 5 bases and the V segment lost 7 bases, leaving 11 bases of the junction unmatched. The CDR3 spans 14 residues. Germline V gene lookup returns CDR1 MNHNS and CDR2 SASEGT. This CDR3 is CASNPSGENNEQYF. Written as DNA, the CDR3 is TGTGCCAGCAATCCCAGCGGGGAGAACAACGAGCAGTACTTC.

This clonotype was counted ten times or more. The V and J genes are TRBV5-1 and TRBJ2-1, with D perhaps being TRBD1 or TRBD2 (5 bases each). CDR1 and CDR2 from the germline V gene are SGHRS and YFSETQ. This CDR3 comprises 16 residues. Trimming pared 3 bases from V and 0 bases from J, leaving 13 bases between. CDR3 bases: TGCGCCAGCAGCTCCGGGGCTTCACTCTCCTACAATGAGCAGTTCTTC. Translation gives CASSSGASLSYNEQFF.

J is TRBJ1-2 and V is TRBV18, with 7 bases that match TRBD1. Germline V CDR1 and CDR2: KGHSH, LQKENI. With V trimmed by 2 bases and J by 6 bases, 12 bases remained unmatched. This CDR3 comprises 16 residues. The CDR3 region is CASSPFLQGGSDGYTF. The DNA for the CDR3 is TGTGCCAGCTCACCATTCCTCCAGGGGGGCTCGGATGGCTACACCTTC.

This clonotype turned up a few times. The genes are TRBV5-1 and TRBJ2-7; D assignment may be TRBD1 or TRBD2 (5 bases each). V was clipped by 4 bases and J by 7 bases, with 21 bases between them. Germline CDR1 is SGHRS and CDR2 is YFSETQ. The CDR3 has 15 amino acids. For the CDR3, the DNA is TGCGCCAGCAGCCCCCGGGACCCGAGGACGGAGGAGCAGTACTTC. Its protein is CASSPRDPRTEEQYF.

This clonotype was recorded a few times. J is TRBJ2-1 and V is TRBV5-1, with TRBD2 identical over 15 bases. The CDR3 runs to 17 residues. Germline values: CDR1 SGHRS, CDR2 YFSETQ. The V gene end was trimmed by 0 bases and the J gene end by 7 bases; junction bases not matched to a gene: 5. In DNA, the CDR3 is TGCGCCAGCAGCTTGGGGACTAGCGGGAGGGCTCGTAATGAGCAGTTCTTC. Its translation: CASSLGTSGRARNEQFF.

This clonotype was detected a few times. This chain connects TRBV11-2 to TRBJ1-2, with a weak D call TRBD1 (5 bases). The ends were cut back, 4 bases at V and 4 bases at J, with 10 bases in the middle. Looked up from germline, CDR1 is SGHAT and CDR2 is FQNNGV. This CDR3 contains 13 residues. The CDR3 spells CASSSRGGYGYTF. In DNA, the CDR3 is TGTGCCAGCAGCTCGAGGGGAGGCTATGGCTACACCTTC.

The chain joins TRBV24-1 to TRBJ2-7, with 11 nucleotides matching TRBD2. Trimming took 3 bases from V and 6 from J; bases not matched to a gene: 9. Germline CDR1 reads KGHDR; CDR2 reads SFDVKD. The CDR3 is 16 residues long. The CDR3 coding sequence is TGTGCCACCAGTGATCCTACTAGCGGGAGTAGGTCCGAGCAGTACTTC. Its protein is CATSDPTSGSRSEQYF.